The clone carrying this T cell receptor beta chain appeared a few times. The antigen is not known. These data originate in a study of STAT5B mutations in CD4+ large granular lymphocyte leukemia. Overall study context: Among healthy donors, a particular HLA allele went with more CDR3 'QG' motifs. Study findings and constraints: 8/27 top patient clones versus 2/35 control clones were TRBV06-family. No patients shared main leukemic clonotypes, though around 24% appeared at low frequency elsewhere.

The assay was immunoSEQ multiplex PCR, and TCRdb's table has in-frame clones only and misses some. The sample yields some 30,000 clones, roughly two thirds seen once. Healthy controls were blood donor buffy coats. The germline CDR1 and CDR2 sequences are LGHNA and YSLEER. Trimming removed 0 bases from V and 0 bases from J, with 6 bases in between. The CDR3 extends over 15 amino acids. This chain links TRBV4-3 with TRBJ1-5; D remains unclear. The origin of this receptor is a human donor in good health. The specimen was CD4+ T cells from blood buffy coats. The CDR3 spells CASSQEAFSNQPQHF. CDR3 in DNA: TGCGCCAGCAGCCAAGAGGCATTTAGCAATCAGCCCCAGCATTTT.